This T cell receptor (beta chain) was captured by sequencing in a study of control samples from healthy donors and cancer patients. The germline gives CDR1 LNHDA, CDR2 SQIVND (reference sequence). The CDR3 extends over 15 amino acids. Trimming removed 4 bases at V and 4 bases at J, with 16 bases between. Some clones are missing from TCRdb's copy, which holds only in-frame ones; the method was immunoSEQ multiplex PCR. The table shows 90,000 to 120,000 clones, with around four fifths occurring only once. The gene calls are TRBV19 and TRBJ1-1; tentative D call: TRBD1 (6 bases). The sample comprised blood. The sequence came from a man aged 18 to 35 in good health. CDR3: CASSKYYEGGTEAFF. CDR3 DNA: TGTGCCAGTAGTAAGTATTACGAGGGGGGCACTGAAGCTTTCTTT.